This T cell receptor beta chain was sequenced for a study of Tregs in tolerant kidney transplant recipients. A note on this clone: Its target is unknown.

Related graft donors supplied nonmyeloablative bone marrow transplants, and mixed chimerism was transient. Unstimulated regulatory T cells (CD4+CD25+CD127-), CD4+CD25- non-regulatory cells, CD4 and CD8 cells were FACS-sorted from thawed PBMCs. Broader study findings: Tolerant patients' donor-specific Tregs expanded beyond overall Tregs, suggesting antigen-driven growth. Nucleotide sequences could not be compared across some patients' samples due to primer changes.

Here immunoSEQ multiplex PCR was the method, and the copy in TCRdb shows in-frame clones only, minus some. This sample has about 64,000 clones, with 70% to 90% found just once. Per germline, CDR1 SGHTS and CDR2 YDEGEE. Between the trimmed V and J ends, which lost 3 bases and 5 bases, there was a span of 11 bases. This CDR3 comprises 14 residues. This clonotype was sampled from a human patient who received a combined kidney and bone marrow transplant. Some T cells may be transferred from the graft donor. Sequencing was performed on CD4+ T cells from blood (PBMCs), taken 6 months after the transplant. The V gene is TRBV5-8, the J gene TRBJ1-4; maybe TRBD1 (5 bases). The CDR3 reads CASSWEGWNEKLFF. DNA of the CDR3: TGTGCCAGCAGCTGGGAGGGGTGGAATGAAAAACTGTTTTTT.